Shown below are 9 T cell receptor beta chains from a single sample sequenced in a study of blood T cells in healthy people across ages. Then a second PCR, running roughly 7 to 12 cycles, was carried out with a sample-barcoded 5' primer and a J-beta primer mix. Using its own MiXCR run on the 5' RACE reads, TCRdb lists one record per CDR3 protein. The sample yields 710,000 or so distinct CDR3 sequences, less than 40% seen once. The material sequenced was blood. These receptors came from a woman of 80 years or more in good health.

The sample holds many counts of this clonotype. The chain employs TRBV4-2 and TRBJ2-7; D might be TRBD1 or TRBD2, each matching 6 bases. CDR3 length: 16 amino acids. CDR1 is LGHNA and CDR2 is YNFKEQ in the germline V gene. V gave up 4 bases and J gave up 3 bases, with 19 bases separating them. The CDR3: CASSLQGGLALYEQYF. CDR3 coding DNA: TGTGCCAGCAGCCTCCAAGGGGGACTGGCTCTCTACGAGCAGTACTTC.

This clonotype was seen many times. The chain is built from TRBV6-2 or TRBV6-3 and TRBJ1-5, with no clear D. Trimming removed 2 bases at V and 2 bases at J, with 10 bases between. Germline V gives CDR1 MNHEY, CDR2 SVGEGT. The CDR3 is 15 residues long. The CDR3 protein is CASSYVQNRNQPQHF. The CDR3 DNA follows: TGTGCCAGCAGTTACGTACAGAACCGCAATCAGCCCCAGCATTTT.

This sequence joins TRBV28 and TRBJ2-7; D perhaps matches TRBD2 (5 bases). CDR3 length equals 13 residues. Trimming shortened V by 6 bases and J by 13 bases, and 22 bases separated the two germline ends. Germline V gives CDR1 MDHEN, CDR2 SYDVKM. Here the CDR3 reads CASRSRGISPLYF. In nucleotides, the CDR3 is TGTGCCAGCAGGTCACGGGGAATTTCACCCCTCTACTTC.

The rearrangement uses TRBV15 and TRBJ2-6, with D possibly being TRBD1 (6 bases). Trimming cost V 5 bases and J 2 bases, with 13 bases left between them. This CDR3 has 16 amino acids. Germline CDR1 and CDR2: LNHNV and YYDKDF (reference sequence). CDR3 loop: CATSEPNRAGANVLTF. CDR3 coding DNA: TGTGCCACCAGCGAACCAAACAGGGCTGGGGCCAACGTCCTGACTTTC.

This clonotype came up many times. This chain joins TRBV5-1 and TRBJ2-5; D is unclear. The CDR3 is 14 residues long. CDR1 SGHRS and CDR2 YFSETQ come from the germline V gene. Trimming cost V 0 bases and J 3 bases, with 9 bases left between them. CDR3 bases: TGCGCCAGCAGCTTGGAGGTGACCGAAGAGACCCAGTACTTC. It codes for CASSLEVTEETQYF. The full variable domain, with the rest looked up from reference TRBV5-1 and TRBJ2-5, is KAGVTQTPRYLIKTRGQQVTLSCSPISGHRSVSWYQQTPGQGLQFLFEYFSETQRNKGNFPGRFSGRQFSNSRSEMNVSTLELGDSALYLCASSLEVTEETQYFGPGTRLLVL.

Points on this clonotype: A much larger clone lies one base from this, so it may be a read error. The chain links TRBV29-1 to TRBJ2-7; 8 bases agree with TRBD1. CDR1 is SQVTM, CDR2 ANQGSEA, per germline. CDR3 length equals 11 residues. As DNA, the CDR3 is TGCAACGTGCGGACAGGGAACGAGCAGTACTTC. This codes for CNVRTGNEQYF.

This clonotype was recorded at least ten times. The V gene is TRBV24-1, the J gene TRBJ2-2; D is undetermined. This CDR3 comprises 14 residues. CDR1 is KGHDR, CDR2 SFDVKD, per germline. V was pared by 5 bases and J by 6 bases, with 12 bases between. CDR3 protein: CATSGSHVPGELFF. The DNA of the CDR3 is TGTGCCACCAGTGGATCACATGTCCCCGGGGAGCTGTTTTTT.

The chain is built from TRBV3-1 and TRBJ1-2, with D maybe TRBD1 (5 bases). The germline V and J ends were trimmed by 2 bases and 4 bases, with 14 bases remaining between them. Germline values: CDR1 LGHDT, CDR2 YNNKEL (reference sequence). The CDR3 has 15 amino acids. DNA for the CDR3: TGTGCCAGCAGCCAAAATGGACGGGGGGGCTATGGCTACACCTTC. It codes for CASSQNGRGGYGYTF.

The chain joins TRBV12-3 or TRBV12-4 to TRBJ2-7, with D possibly TRBD2 on 5 matching bases. V lost 9 bases to trimming and J lost 0 bases, with 21 bases between them. This CDR3 is 16 amino acids long. CDR3 sequence (DNA): TGTGCCAGTGCGAGGCGGGCCGCCCTGAGCTCCTACGAGCAGTACTTC. Protein: CASARRAALSSYEQYF.